The source of this TCR beta chain is a study of OX40 agonist ivuxolimab in advanced cancers. Study-level findings and limits: Doses of 0.1 to 3.0 mg/kg were accompanied by clonal expansion of CD4+ and CD8+ blood T cells by week 6.

Measured with immunoSEQ multiplex PCR; TCRdb has only the in-frame clones, and not every one. The table shows fewer than 70,000 clones, with 75% to 85% occurring only once. As concerns this clone: Its antigen is still unknown.

Germline-derived CDR1 and CDR2 are LNHDA and SQIVND (reference sequence). CDR3 length: 14 residues. V lost 8 bases, J lost 2 bases, and 9 bases stayed unmatched. Here the sequenced sample was CD4+ or CD8+ T cells sorted from blood, taken in a trial of the OX40 agonist ivuxolimab. The rearrangement joins TRBV19 to TRBJ2-7, with 7 bases that match TRBD1. This clonotype originated in an adult with an advanced solid tumor such as melanoma, head and neck, liver or kidney cancer. The CDR3 DNA reads as TGTGCCAGTTCAGATCCGGGACAGACCTACGAGCAGTACTTC. It encodes CASSDPGQTYEQYF.